This T cell receptor (beta chain) was sequenced for a study of T cells in Graves' hyperthyroidism and ophthalmopathy. RNA transcripts provided the source from which TCR beta CDR3 regions were amplified. TCR CDR3 regions were first amplified by RT-PCR with HTBI primers. Each CDR3 protein is one row after TCRdb ran MiXCR on the multiplex PCR reads. The sample has 500,000 or so distinct CDR3 sequences, more than 15% seen once; the top ten hold roughly 18%. The germline V gene encodes CDR1 SGHVS and CDR2 FQNEAQ. The CDR3 has 16 residues. V gave up 5 bases and J gave up 7 bases; unmatched junction bases: 12. The table lists this clonotype with many counts. The antigen is undetermined. Study-level results: Most clonotypes expanded in the thyroid (above 0.001) were also present in blood.

The PBMCs were taken from around 10 ml of fresh peripheral blood. The V call is TRBV7-8, the J call TRBJ2-2; 8 nucleotides agree with TRBD2. The receptor comes from a woman under 30 with Graves' ophthalmopathy. The sample taken for sequencing was blood. The CDR3 spells CASSSFVAGIVGELFF. CDR3 DNA: TGTGCCAGCAGCAGTTTTGTAGCGGGAATCGTCGGGGAGCTGTTTTTT.